A selection of T cell receptor beta chains follows, all from one sample in a study of cytomegalovirus exposure and HLA in healthy donors. Sequencing was performed with immunoSEQ multiplex PCR; in TCRdb, only in-frame clones are kept and a portion is missing. The repertoire includes under 70,000 clones, about 89% of them detected once, and over 1.5% sits in the top ten. Sequencing used PBMCs. The source of these receptors is a woman under 30 in good health and CMV-seronegative. CDR3s include the opening cysteine and the closing phenylalanine or tryptophan. Fields, in order: J gene, clone size, V gene, D gene, CDR3 DNA, CDR3 protein. D genes are given only for firm matches. Clone size appears in some rows only: once, few, many, or a class for an expanded clone.

TRBJ1-1	-	TRBV19	TRBD1	TGTGCCAGTAGTCCTTCCTACAGGGGGACGAACACTGAAGCTTTCTTT	CASSPSYRGTNTEAFF
TRBJ2-3	-	TRBV19	-	TGTGCCAGTGCCACCAGCGGAATAGCCCCAGATACGCAGTATTTT	CASATSGIAPDTQYF
TRBJ1-1	-	TRBV27	-	TGTGCCAGCAGTCCCGACTACACTGAAGCTTTCTTT	CASSPDYTEAFF
TRBJ2-7	-	TRBV18	-	TGTGCCAGCTCACCATTGCGGTTCGGGGGCTACGAGCAGTACTTC	CASSPLRFGGYEQYF
TRBJ1-5	-	TRBV9	TRBD1	TGTGCCAGCAGCACAGGTCCGGACAGGGGGTTTGAGCCCCAGCATTTT	CASSTGPDRGFEPQHF
TRBJ1-2	-	TRBV9	-	TGTGCCAGCAGCGTAGATGGGACACCTAACTATGGCTACACCTTC	CASSVDGTPNYGYTF
TRBJ1-1	-	TRBV5-1	-	TGCGCCAGCAGCTTGGTTGGACAGAAAAACACTGAAGCTTTCTTT	CASSLVGQKNTEAFF
TRBJ1-1	few	TRBV19	TRBD1	TGTGCCAGTAGTAGCGGACAGGGTAACACTGAAGCTTTCTTT	CASSSGQGNTEAFF
TRBJ1-6	many	TRBV13	TRBD1	TGTGCCAGCAGCCGGGGGACAGGGATTGGGTCACCCCTCCACTTT	CASSRGTGIGSPLHF
TRBJ2-7	-	TRBV5-4	TRBD2	TGTGCCAGCAGCTGGGGGGGTCGGGAGCAGTACTTC	CASSWGGREQYF
TRBJ2-1	-	TRBV7-6	-	TGTGCCAGCAGCTCCCCACTAGCCGATCCCCGCAATGAGCAGTTCTTC	CASSSPLADPRNEQFF
TRBJ2-2	-	TRBV4-1	TRBD1	TGCGCCAGCAGCCAAGGACAGGGTTCCGTGGAGCTGTTTTTT	CASSQGQGSVELFF
TRBJ2-3	-	TRBV29-1	TRBD2	TGCAGCTTACAGCGGGGCCTCACAGATACGCAGTATTTT	CSLQRGLTDTQYF
TRBJ1-1	few	TRBV5-5	-	TGTGCCAGCAGCTTGCTCCCGGAGGGGTCTATCGCTGAAGCTTTCTTT	CASSLLPEGSIAEAFF
TRBJ2-5	-	TRBV28	-	TGTGCCAGCATAGGGAGCACTCGGCGGGAGACCCAGTACTTC	CASIGSTRRETQYF
TRBJ2-1	once	TRBV20-1	-	TGCAGTGCACCCCTTGTCGGAGGACGGTTCTTC	CSAPLVGGRFF
TRBJ2-1	-	TRBV27	-	TGTGCCAGCAGCCTCAGGGGAAATGAGCAGTTCTTC	CASSLRGNEQFF
TRBJ2-4	-	TRBV13	TRBD1	TGTGCCAGCAGCTTAGGCGACGACAGGGACATTCAGTACTTC	CASSLGDDRDIQYF
TRBJ2-5	-	TRBV9	-	TGTGCCAGCAGCGTAGGTTACAGGCAGCAGGGGACCCAGTACTTC	CASSVGYRQQGTQYF
TRBJ1-5	-	TRBV4-3	TRBD1	TGCGCCAGCAGCCCAACGACAGGGAATAGCAATCAGCCCCAGCATTTT	CASSPTTGNSNQPQHF
TRBJ2-1	once	TRBV11-3	-	TGTGCCAGCAGCTTAGGGAGGGAGAACAATGAGCAGTTCTTC	CASSLGRENNEQFF
TRBJ2-7	-	TRBV19	TRBD1	TGTGCCAGTAGTATGGCCGGGACAGGGATAGGGGAGCAGTACTTC	CASSMAGTGIGEQYF
TRBJ2-5	-	TRBV2	TRBD2	TGTGCCAGCAGTGAAGCCCGGCTAGCGGGGACGGAGACCCAGTACTTC	CASSEARLAGTETQYF